Following are 2 T cell receptor beta chains from one sample sequenced in a study of response to subunit inactivated influenza vaccine. TCRdb passed the RT-PCR reads through MiXCR, listing each CDR3 protein once. The sample consists of about 520,000 distinct CDR3 sequences, about 7.2% of them appearing once. The sequencing used PBMCs from blood, collected around 25 months after vaccination. These receptors were collected from a man aged 45-69 years who received an inactivated influenza vaccine.

There are a few counts of this clonotype. V is TRBV11-2 and J is TRBJ2-1, with 8 bases that match TRBD2. The V segment lost 0 bases and the J segment 6 bases; nucleotides outside the gene matches: 7. The CDR3 is 16 residues long. Germline V gene sequence: CDR1 SGHAT, CDR2 FQNNGV. The CDR3 protein is CASSLEPGLGPNEQFF. As DNA, the CDR3 is TGTGCCAGCAGCTTAGAACCGGGACTAGGACCCAATGAGCAGTTCTTC.

In this sample, this clonotype turned up a few times. The chain combines TRBV14 with TRBJ1-6; D not certain. Per the germline V gene, CDR1 is SGHDN and CDR2 is FVKESK. V dropped 3 bases and J dropped 10 bases, with 13 bases sitting between them. The CDR3 consists of 14 residues. The CDR3 loop is CASSHRTPGSPLHF. The CDR3 region has the DNA TGTGCCAGCAGCCATAGGACCCCTGGGTCACCCCTCCACTTT.